This T cell receptor (beta chain) was obtained from a study of tumor and adjacent non-tumor tissue in lung cancer (dated by TCRdb to the late 2010s). For the wider study: Patients with adenocarcinoma (approximately twelve), squamous cell carcinoma (2) and small cell lung cancer (1) were included in the cohort. Among the approximately 15 patients, ages ranged from roughly 31 to 80 years, around 10 were men and 5 were women, and disease was TNM stage I to III. TCRbeta CDR3 sequencing was performed on about 30 paired specimens, with one tumor sample and one normal lung sample collected per patient. In total, sequencing yielded 95 million to 150 million productive TCRbeta reads, which works out to an average of about 3.9 million reads per sample. Bulk TCRbeta repertoires were compared between lung tumor tissue and matched distant non-tumor lung tissue obtained from roughly 16 lung cancer patients.

Regarding this clonotype: The specificity of this receptor is unknown. No DNA is shown, since the ends of the CDR3 on it are uncertain; the CDR3 is the one TCRdb lists.

Preparation of the library involved multiplex PCR. For sequencing, an Illumina HiSeq 2500 was employed. TCRbeta libraries were constructed through three rounds of nested PCR with primers (Table S4) according to protocols adapted from ARM-PCR. PCR products of 200-500 bp were gel-excised and purified with the QIAquick gel extraction kit before sequencing. In the authors' own workflow: Trimmomatic was used to clean the reads, FLASH was used to merge the reads into complete CDR3 sequences, and MiTCR was used to assign the reads to V(D)J germline segments. VDJtools was used to compute clonal diversity as the inverse Simpson's index. In-frame sequences lacking a premature stop codon were counted as productive reads. The public reads were reprocessed in TCRdb via fastp at Q25 and MiXCR, keeping in-frame beta chains. Here each entry gathers all rows of one CDR3 protein and keeps the most common genes and DNA. These V and J calls originate from TCRdb's pipeline instead of the authors' own analysis. In this sample the table shows over 85,000 distinct CDR3 sequences, around 82% of which occur a single time. 20% to 25% of the sample goes to the ten largest clones.

RNA was isolated from bulk, unsorted tissue, and RNA quality was assessed with a NanoDrop ND-1000 and an Agilent 2100. Newly diagnosed lung cancer patients without prior chemotherapy who had been admitted for thoracic surgery in China between August and November 2014 were enrolled as donors. The study excluded patients who had received radiotherapy or chemotherapy before or who had another cancer at the same time. Surgical tissue pieces of about 1-2.3 cm3 were preserved in RNAlater solution and stored at -80 °C until use. The paper as a whole reports these results and caveats: The cohort had only around 14 patients, and the authors noted that larger samples and more detailed clinical data are needed. The sequencing platform is not named in the methods, and unique molecular identifiers are not mentioned. The top 100 clones accounted for a significantly larger cumulative portion of the repertoire in normal lung than in tumor tissue. TCR diversity was significantly higher in younger patients, and higher tumor TCR diversity was associated with shorter overall and disease-free survival. Tumor tissue showed significantly greater TCR diversity (inverse Simpson) than normal lung tissue (431.37 vs 166.20, P = 0.0075, Mann-Whitney U test). Peripheral blood was not sequenced, so blood TCRbeta repertoires were not examined in the lung cancer patients of the study.

Source material: lung tumor tissue. The sequence derives from a man in his sixties or seventies with non-small cell lung cancer.

For the CDR3, the sequence is CSAVGRGTSNEQFF. The sequence links TRBV29-1 to TRBJ2-1; the table's TRBD2 call for D was not verified on the DNA. The germline V gene yields SQVTM for CDR1 and ANQGSEA for CDR2. Including the terminal cysteine and phenylalanine, the CDR3 comprises 14 residues.